One sample yielded the 10 T cell receptor beta chains listed below, sequenced in a study of radiation and T cells in renal cell carcinoma. Noted time point: blood 2 weeks post-SBRT. Treatment reported: 15 Gy SBRT to primary tumor, nephrectomy 4 weeks later. This table comes from immunoSEQ multiplex PCR, and its TCRdb copy is limited to in-frame clones, with some not included. The sample holds some 120,000 clones, 75% to 90% seen once. Here the sequenced sample was blood, taken from a patient whose treatment included radiotherapy and nephrectomy. The receptor source for this set is a woman aged 55-69 years with renal cell carcinoma.

The gene calls are TRBV19 and TRBJ2-7; 7 bases are shared with TRBD1. Germline CDR1 is LNHDA and CDR2 is SQIVND (reference sequence). The CDR3 loop spans 15 amino acids. The J segment lost 5 bases and the V segment lost 1 base, leaving 8 bases of the junction unmatched. CDR3 protein: CASSIGDRDIDEQYF. The CDR3 DNA is TGTGCCAGTAGTATAGGCGACAGGGATATCGACGAGCAGTACTTC.

V gene TRBV19 combines with J gene TRBJ1-4; D gene ambiguous. Per germline, CDR1 LNHDA and CDR2 SQIVND (reference sequence). This CDR3 has 13 amino acids. Trimming removed 7 bases at V and 8 bases at J, with 14 bases between. The CDR3 bases are TGTGCCAGTAAACGAGCCGCTGGGGAAAAACTGTTTTTT. It specifies CASKRAAGEKLFF.

The chain is built from TRBV7-6 and TRBJ2-5; tentatively, D is TRBD1 (6 bases). V was clipped by 2 bases and J by 0 bases, with 19 bases between them. The CDR3 contains 18 residues. Germline values: CDR1 SGHVS, CDR2 FNYEAQ. The CDR3 coding sequence is TGTGCCAGCAGCTTATTAAATCCCCAGGGGTTCTACCAAGAGACCCAGTACTTC. Translating it yields CASSLLNPQGFYQETQYF.

The chain carries TRBV5-6 and TRBJ2-5; perhaps TRBD1 as D (6 bases). The V end lost 0 bases, the J end lost 1 base, and 16 bases lay between the germline ends. Germline values: CDR1 SGHDT, CDR2 YYEEEE. The CDR3 extends over 17 amino acids. The CDR3, as DNA: TGTGCCAGCAGCTTGGCTTGGGGGCCCTCTGCCCAAGAGACCCAGTACTTC. Translated, it gives CASSLAWGPSAQETQYF.

This clone occurred once. This chain joins TRBV11-2 and TRBJ2-2; 7 bases line up with TRBD1. Germline CDR1 reads SGHAT; CDR2 reads FQNNGV. The CDR3 is made up of 14 amino acids. V lost 5 bases to trimming and J lost 6 bases; unmatched junction nucleotides: 6. CDR3 loop: CASSQLTGAGELFF. The CDR3 DNA sequence: TGTGCCAGCAGCCAACTCACAGGGGCCGGGGAGCTGTTTTTT.

The V and J genes are TRBV4-1 and TRBJ2-2, with D hard to call. The germline V and J ends were trimmed by 0 bases and 4 bases, with 15 bases remaining between them. CDR1 is MGHRA, CDR2 YSYEKL, per germline. This CDR3 region has 17 residues. Written as DNA, the CDR3 is TGCGCCAGCAGCCAAGATTACCAGGTGGTCGGCACCGGGGAGCTGTTTTTT. It specifies CASSQDYQVVGTGELFF.

In its sample, this clone was seen once. The rearrangement uses TRBV5-1 and TRBJ1-2, with TRBD1 as a possible D gene (5 bases). This CDR3 region has 14 residues. V was trimmed by 7 bases and J by 4 bases, leaving 17 bases between them. Germline CDR1 and CDR2: SGHRS and YFSETQ. CDR3 in DNA: TGCGCCAGCGGCCCAAGAGGGGAGGGCTATGGCTACACCTTC. This gives the protein CASGPRGEGYGYTF.

With respect to this clone: This CDR3 is also generated by other DNA sequences in the sample. The chain is built from TRBV5-1 and TRBJ2-5; possibly TRBD2 for D (7 bases). Germline assignment: CDR1 SGHRS and CDR2 YFSETQ. This CDR3 comprises 14 residues. With 4 bases removed from V and 0 bases from J, the gap between germline ends came to 10 bases. The CDR3 region is CASSSGTHQETQYF. Written as DNA, the CDR3 is TGCGCCAGCAGCAGCGGGACACACCAAGAGACCCAGTACTTC.

This chain uses TRBV28 with TRBJ1-4; 8 bases map to TRBD1. The CDR3 spans 17 residues. Germline CDR1 MDHEN, CDR2 SYDVKM. V lost 1 base to trimming and J lost 7 bases; unmatched junction nucleotides: 11. The CDR3 spells CASSLYLLGQGVEKLFF. In nucleotides, the CDR3 is TGTGCCAGCAGTTTATACCTTCTTGGACAGGGCGTTGAAAAACTGTTTTTT.

The chain is built from TRBV5-4 and TRBJ2-1; 9 nucleotides align to TRBD1. V lost 2 bases and J lost 1; bases outside the gene matches: 1. CDR1 SGHNT and CDR2 YYREEE come from the germline V gene (reference sequence). CDR3 size: 15 residues. The CDR3 DNA reads as TGTGCCAGCAGCTTAGGGACAGGGTCCTACAATGAGCAGTTCTTC. This translates into CASSLGTGSYNEQFF.